The text below deals with one TCR beta chain. Its antigen is still unknown. This entry comes from a study of somatic mutations in cytotoxic T cells in rheumatoid arthritis. Study-level background: No treatment had yet been given when patient blood (around 27 ml EDTA) was drawn, right after diagnosis.

The table came from immunoSEQ multiplex PCR; TCRdb's copy has only in-frame clones and leaves some out. Seen here are roughly 15,000 clones, 60% to 80% observed once, and the top ten hold around 15%. The germline V gene encodes CDR1 SSHAT and CDR2 FNYEAQ (reference sequence). The V and J ends lost 1 base and 5 bases respectively, with 11 bases between them. This CDR3 is built from 14 residues. The study's findings and limits: CD8+ T-cell clonality showed no significant difference between rheumatoid arthritis patients and age-matched healthy controls. In about an eighth of the 65 patients, the largest CD8+ clone exceeded 20% of CD8+ cells.

The clonotype comes from an adult with rheumatoid arthritis. The sample taken for sequencing was CD8+ T cells sorted from blood. The chain couples TRBV7-7 to TRBJ2-5, with D tentatively TRBD1 or TRBD2 (5 bases each). The CDR3 sequence: CASSLGLAGETQYF. Here the CDR3 DNA reads TGTGCCAGCAGCTTAGGGCTAGCAGGGGAGACCCAGTACTTC.